The clone carrying this TCR beta chain was picked up a small number of times. Its antigen is not known. The data originate from a study of vaccination and CD4 T cells after COVID-19. Described treatment: approximately nine-day PBMC culture with coronavirus spike peptide pools or control peptides (ViraFEST assay). Sequenced with the Oncomine TCR Beta short-read assay was DNA taken from cultured CD4+ T cells. From the PCR reads, TCRdb called clonotypes with MiXCR, one entry per CDR3 protein. The repertoire holds 10,000 to 15,000 distinct CDR3 sequences, with around half as singletons. The TCR sequence derives from a human donor who had recovered from COVID-19. The specimen sequenced was CD4+ T cells from blood, cultured in vitro.

CDR3 residues: CAWSAKVGGDSPLHF. As DNA, the CDR3 is TGTGCCTGGAGCGCTAAGGTCGGGGGGGACTCACCCCTCCACTTT. The rearrangement uses TRBV30 and TRBJ1-6, with D perhaps TRBD1 (5 bases). This CDR3 is 15 amino acids long. V lost 3 bases to trimming and J lost 10 bases, with 19 bases between them. The germline V gene encodes CDR1 GTSNPN and CDR2 SVGIG (reference sequence). The full variable domain, in which reference TRBV30 and TRBJ1-6 provide the parts outside the CDR3, is SQTIHQWPATLVQPVGSPLSLECTVEGTSNPNLYWYRQAAGRGLQLLFYSVGIGQISSEVPQNLSASRPQDRQFILSSKKLLLSDSGFYLCAWSAKVGGDSPLHFGNGTRLTVT.